The next 11 T cell receptor beta chains were all read from a single sample in a study of blood T cell repertoires in COVID-19. Generated by immunoSEQ multiplex PCR, the TCRdb table keeps only in-frame clones and is missing some. The table has around 500,000 clones, approximately 83% seen once. Sequenced input: peripheral blood. Source of these receptors: a human donor in a cohort sampled during active COVID-19.

In this sample, this clone turned up a few times. The rearrangement joins TRBV2 to TRBJ1-6; 9 nucleotides agree with TRBD1. In germline, CDR1 is SNHLY, CDR2 FYNNEI. Trimming at V came to 7 bases and at J to 7 bases, leaving 5 bases not matched to a gene. CDR3 size: 14 residues. Here the CDR3 DNA reads TGTGCCAGCACTACCGACAGGGGGAATTCACCCCTCCACTTT. Protein sequence: CASTTDRGNSPLHF.

The gene calls are TRBV30 and TRBJ2-7, with TRBD2 identical over 11 bases. V shed 3 bases, J shed 4 bases, and the junction held 5 bases outside the gene matches. The CDR3 is made up of 14 amino acids. The germline CDR1 and CDR2 sequences are GTSNPN and SVGIG (reference sequence). CDR3 DNA sequence: TGTGCCTGGAGGAGACTAGCGGGAAATTACGAGCAGTACTTC. It encodes CAWRRLAGNYEQYF.

The chain carries TRBV3-1 (or the pseudogene TRBV3-2) and TRBJ2-1; 10 bases agree with TRBD2. Germline V gives CDR1 LGHDT, CDR2 YNNKEL (reference sequence). The CDR3 totals 16 residues. The junction had 8 bases not matched to a gene; V was cut back by 1 base and J by 8 bases. CDR3 bases: TGTGCCAGCAGCCAAGGTTCTAGCGGGAGAGTCTATGAGCAGTTCTTC. This translates into CASSQGSSGRVYEQFF.

The genes are TRBV7-3 and TRBJ1-1, with a possible D match to TRBD1 (5 bases). The CDR3 is made up of 15 amino acids. Germline CDR1 SGHTA, CDR2 FQGTGA. V was clipped by 0 bases and J by 3 bases, with 11 bases between them. As DNA, the CDR3 is TGTGCCAGCAGCTTAACAGGGATAGGGGACACTGAAGCTTTCTTT. Its translation: CASSLTGIGDTEAFF.

The gene calls are TRBV10-3 and TRBJ1-2; 8 bases match TRBD1. Looked up from germline, CDR1 is ENHRY and CDR2 is SYGVKD. Trimming cost V 4 bases and J 6 bases; bases outside gene matches: 4. The CDR3 covers 13 residues. This CDR3 is CAISAGQEDGYTF. CDR3 in DNA: TGTGCCATCAGTGCGGGACAGGAAGATGGCTACACCTTC.

The chain joins TRBV7-3 to TRBJ1-6; 10 bases are shared with TRBD1. J was trimmed by 7 bases and V by 3 bases; bases with no gene match: 3. The length of the CDR3 is 15 residues. Germline V CDR1 and CDR2: SGHTA, FQGTGA. The CDR3 nucleotides are TGTGCCAGCAGCTTGGGGACAGGGGCCAATTCACCCCTCCACTTT. Translated, it gives CASSLGTGANSPLHF.

This chain's CDR3 is CASRVAGGRVYGYTF. DNA for the CDR3: TGTGCCAGCAGAGTTGCAGGGGGGAGAGTCTATGGCTACACCTTC. The rearrangement links TRBV6-5 to TRBJ1-2; TRBD1 matches at 7 bases. The CDR3 is made up of 15 amino acids. Germline V gene data show CDR1 as MNHEY and CDR2 as SVGAGI. Trimming at V came to 6 bases and at J to 4 bases, leaving 11 bases not matched to a gene.

The V and J genes are TRBV2 and TRBJ2-3; possibly TRBD1 for D (7 bases). CDR1 SNHLY and CDR2 FYNNEI come from the germline V gene. The length of the CDR3 is 17 residues. Trimming removed 11 bases from V and 2 bases from J, with 26 bases in between. As DNA, the CDR3 is TGTGCCGGGATTGAAGGGCAGGGGGGTCGGGCCACAGATACGCAGTATTTT. Translation: CAGIEGQGGRATDTQYF.

V usage is TRBV30 and J usage is TRBJ1-4; D ambiguous. Germline V lookup: CDR1 GTSNPN, CDR2 SVGIG (reference sequence). V shed 2 bases and J shed 6 bases, with 10 bases lying between them. The CDR3 has 13 residues. CDR3 residues: CAWSPEGDEKLFF. The CDR3 DNA is TGTGCCTGGAGTCCAGAGGGAGATGAAAAACTGTTTTTT.

The chain uses TRBV19 and TRBJ2-5; possibly TRBD2 for D (5 bases). This CDR3 is built from 14 residues. The V end lost 7 bases, the J end lost 5 bases, and 17 bases lay between the germline ends. Germline CDR1 reads LNHDA; CDR2 reads SQIVND (reference sequence). This chain's CDR3 is CASTGVLGGETQYF. CDR3 DNA sequence: TGTGCCAGTACCGGGGTTTTAGGCGGGGAGACCCAGTACTTC.

The V gene is TRBV7-2, the J gene TRBJ2-1, with D possibly being TRBD2 (5 bases). The CDR3 is made up of 18 amino acids. Trimming took 2 bases from V and 5 from J, leaving 22 bases between them. The germline V gene has CDR1 SGHTA and CDR2 FQGNSA. The CDR3 bases are TGTGCCAGCAGCTTAATGTTAAGCGCCCAAGGGAGAGACAATGAGCAGTTCTTC. This sequence encodes CASSLMLSAQGRDNEQFF.